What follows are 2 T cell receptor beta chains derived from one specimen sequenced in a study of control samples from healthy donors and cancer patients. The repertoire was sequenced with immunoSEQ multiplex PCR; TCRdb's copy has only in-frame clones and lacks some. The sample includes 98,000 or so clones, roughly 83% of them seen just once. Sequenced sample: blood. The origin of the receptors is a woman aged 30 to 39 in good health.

CDR3 in amino acids: CASSPGVGEQYF. CDR3 nucleotide sequence: TGTGCCAGTAGTCCTGGGGTGGGCGAGCAGTACTTC. The chain joins TRBV19 to TRBJ2-7, with no clear D. This CDR3 spans 12 amino acids. Germline V lookup: CDR1 LNHDA, CDR2 SQIVND (reference sequence). V lost 5 bases and J lost 6, with 11 bases in between.

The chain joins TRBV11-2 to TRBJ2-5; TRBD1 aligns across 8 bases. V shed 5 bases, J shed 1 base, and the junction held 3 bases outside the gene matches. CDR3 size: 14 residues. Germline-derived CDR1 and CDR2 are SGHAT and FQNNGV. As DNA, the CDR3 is TGTGCCAGCAGCCCTCAGGGGGCCCAAGAGACCCAGTACTTC. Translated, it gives CASSPQGAQETQYF.